The T cell receptor beta chain described here comes from a study of blood T cell repertoires in COVID-19. Whole-study context: Whether acute or convalescent, the COVID-19 samples came from the United States, Italy and Spain. T cells, B-cell-depleted T cells, or PBMCs supplied cDNA or gDNA.

This CDR3 spans 13 amino acids. Germline V gene data show CDR1 as SQVTM and CDR2 as ANQGSEA. V trimming: 6 bases; J trimming: 2 bases; junction bases outside the gene matches: 7. Generated by immunoSEQ multiplex PCR, the TCRdb table keeps only in-frame clones and is missing some. The sample includes about 360,000 clones, approximately 86% of them seen just once. The V gene is TRBV29-1, the J gene TRBJ2-7, with 7 bases identical to TRBD2. What was sequenced was peripheral blood. The TCR sequence derives from a human donor in a cohort sampled during active COVID-19. CDR3 coding DNA: TGCAGCGTCCGTATTGGGGGGGCCTACGAGCAGTACTTC. Its protein is CSVRIGGAYEQYF.